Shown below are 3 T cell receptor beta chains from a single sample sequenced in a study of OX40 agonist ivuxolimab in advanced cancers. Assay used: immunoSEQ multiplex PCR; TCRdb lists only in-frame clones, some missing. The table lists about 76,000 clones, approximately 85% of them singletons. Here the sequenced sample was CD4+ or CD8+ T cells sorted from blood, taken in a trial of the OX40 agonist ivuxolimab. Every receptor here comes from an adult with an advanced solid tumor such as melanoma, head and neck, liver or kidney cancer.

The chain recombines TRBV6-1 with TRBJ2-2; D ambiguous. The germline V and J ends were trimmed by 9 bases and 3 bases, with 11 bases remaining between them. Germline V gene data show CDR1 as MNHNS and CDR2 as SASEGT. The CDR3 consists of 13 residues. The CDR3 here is CASDHWDTGELFF. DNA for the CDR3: TGTGCCAGTGATCACTGGGACACCGGGGAGCTGTTTTTT.

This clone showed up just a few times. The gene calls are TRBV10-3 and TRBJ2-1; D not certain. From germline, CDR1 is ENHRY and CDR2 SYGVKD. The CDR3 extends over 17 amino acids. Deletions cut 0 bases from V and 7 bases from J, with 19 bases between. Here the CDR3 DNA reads TGTGCCATCAGTGAGTCGGCCTTTGGTCCGCTAGGGAATGAGCAGTTCTTC. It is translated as CAISESAFGPLGNEQFF.

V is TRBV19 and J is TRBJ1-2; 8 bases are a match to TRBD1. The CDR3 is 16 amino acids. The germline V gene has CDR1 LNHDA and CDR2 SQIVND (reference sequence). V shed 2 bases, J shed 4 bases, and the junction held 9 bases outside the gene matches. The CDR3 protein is CASSIRDRYRGYGYTF. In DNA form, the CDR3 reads TGTGCCAGTAGTATACGGGACAGGTATAGAGGCTATGGCTACACCTTC.